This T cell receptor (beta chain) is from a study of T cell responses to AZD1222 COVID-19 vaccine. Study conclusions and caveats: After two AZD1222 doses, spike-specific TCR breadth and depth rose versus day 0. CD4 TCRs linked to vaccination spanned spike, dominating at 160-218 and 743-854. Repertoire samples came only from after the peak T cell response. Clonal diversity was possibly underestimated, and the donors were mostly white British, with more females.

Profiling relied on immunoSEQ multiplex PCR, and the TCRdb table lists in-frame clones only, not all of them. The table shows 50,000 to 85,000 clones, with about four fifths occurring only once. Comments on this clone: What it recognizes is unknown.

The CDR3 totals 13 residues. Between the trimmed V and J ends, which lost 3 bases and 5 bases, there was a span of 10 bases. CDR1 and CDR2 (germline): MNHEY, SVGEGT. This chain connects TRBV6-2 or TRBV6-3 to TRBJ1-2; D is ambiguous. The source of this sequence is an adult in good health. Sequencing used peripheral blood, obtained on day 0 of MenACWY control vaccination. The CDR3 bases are TGTGCCAGCAGTTATGGACGAGAGTATGGCTACACCTTC. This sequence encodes CASSYGREYGYTF.